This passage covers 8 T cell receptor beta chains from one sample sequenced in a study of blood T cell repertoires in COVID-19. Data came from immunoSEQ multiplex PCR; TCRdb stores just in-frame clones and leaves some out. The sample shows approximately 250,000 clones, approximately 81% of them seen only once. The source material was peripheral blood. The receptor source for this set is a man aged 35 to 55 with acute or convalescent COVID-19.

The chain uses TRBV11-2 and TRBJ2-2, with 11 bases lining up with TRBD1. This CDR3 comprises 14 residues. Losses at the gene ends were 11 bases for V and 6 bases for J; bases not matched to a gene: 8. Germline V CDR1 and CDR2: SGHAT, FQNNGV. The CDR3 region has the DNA TGTGCCGGTAGGACAGGGGGCGCCGCCGGGGAGCTGTTTTTT. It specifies CAGRTGGAAGELFF.

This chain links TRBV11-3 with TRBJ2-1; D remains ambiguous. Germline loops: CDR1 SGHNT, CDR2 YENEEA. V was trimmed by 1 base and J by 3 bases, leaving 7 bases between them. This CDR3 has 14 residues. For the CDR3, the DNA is TGTGCCAGCAGCTTAGGGTCGGTCTACAATGAGCAGTTCTTC. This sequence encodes CASSLGSVYNEQFF.

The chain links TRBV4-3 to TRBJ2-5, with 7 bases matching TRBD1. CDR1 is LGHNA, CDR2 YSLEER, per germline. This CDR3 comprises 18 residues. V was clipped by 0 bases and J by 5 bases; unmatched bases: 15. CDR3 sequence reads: CASSQDWAGIGGGETQYF. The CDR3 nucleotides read TGCGCCAGCAGCCAAGATTGGGCGGGCATAGGGGGCGGTGAGACCCAGTACTTC.

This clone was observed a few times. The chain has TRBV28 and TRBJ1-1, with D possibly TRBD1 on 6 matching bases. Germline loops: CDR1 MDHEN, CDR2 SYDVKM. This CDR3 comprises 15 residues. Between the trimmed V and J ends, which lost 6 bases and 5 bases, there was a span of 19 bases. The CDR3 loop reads CASSPGRGPRTEAFF. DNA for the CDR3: TGTGCCAGCAGCCCAGGGCGGGGGCCGAGGACTGAAGCTTTCTTT.

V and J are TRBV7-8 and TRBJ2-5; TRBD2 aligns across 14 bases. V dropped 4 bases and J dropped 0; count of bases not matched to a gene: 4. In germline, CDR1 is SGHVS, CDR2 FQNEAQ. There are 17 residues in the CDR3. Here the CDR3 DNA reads TGTGCCAGCAGCTCCAGACTAGCGGGGGGGTACCAAGAGACCCAGTACTTC. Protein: CASSSRLAGGYQETQYF.

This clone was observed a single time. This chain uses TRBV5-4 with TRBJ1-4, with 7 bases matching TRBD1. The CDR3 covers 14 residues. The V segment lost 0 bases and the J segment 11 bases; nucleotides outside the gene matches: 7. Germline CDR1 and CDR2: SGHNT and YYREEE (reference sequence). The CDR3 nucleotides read TGTGCCAGCAGCTTGGCCAGGGGGGAAGGGAAACTGTTTTTT. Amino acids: CASSLARGEGKLFF.

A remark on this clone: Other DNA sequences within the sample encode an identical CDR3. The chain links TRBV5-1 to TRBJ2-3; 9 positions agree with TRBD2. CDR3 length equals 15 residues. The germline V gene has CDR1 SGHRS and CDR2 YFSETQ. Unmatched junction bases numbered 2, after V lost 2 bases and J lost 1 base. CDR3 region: CASSFSGGGTDTQYF. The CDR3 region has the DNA TGCGCCAGCAGCTTTAGCGGGGGTGGCACAGATACGCAGTATTTT. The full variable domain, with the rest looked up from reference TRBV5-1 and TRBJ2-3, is KAGVTQTPRYLIKTRGQQVTLSCSPISGHRSVSWYQQTPGQGLQFLFEYFSETQRNKGNFPGRFSGRQFSNSRSEMNVSTLELGDSALYLCASSFSGGGTDTQYFGPGTRLTVL.

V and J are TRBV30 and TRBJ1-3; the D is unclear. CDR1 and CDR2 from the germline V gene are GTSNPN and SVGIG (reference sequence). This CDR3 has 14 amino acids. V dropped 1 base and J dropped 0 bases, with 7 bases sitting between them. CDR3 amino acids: CAWSAGVSGNTIYF. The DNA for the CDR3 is TGTGCCTGGAGTGCGGGAGTCTCTGGAAACACCATATATTTT.